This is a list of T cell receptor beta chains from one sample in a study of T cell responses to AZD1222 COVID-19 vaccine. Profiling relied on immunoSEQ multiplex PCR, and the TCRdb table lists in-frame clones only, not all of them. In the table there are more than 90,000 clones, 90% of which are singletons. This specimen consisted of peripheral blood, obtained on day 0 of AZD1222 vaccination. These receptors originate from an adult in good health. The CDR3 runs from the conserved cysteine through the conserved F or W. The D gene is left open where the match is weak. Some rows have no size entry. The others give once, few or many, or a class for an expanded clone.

CDR3nt: TGCGCCAGCAGTGAACCTGGGGCGGGCTACGAGCAGTACTTC
CDR3aa: CASSEPGAGYEQYF
len: 14
abundance: once
d_gene: .
v_gene: TRBV10-2
j_gene: TRBJ2-7

CDR3nt: TGTGCCAGCAGCTTAGGGGGGGCGCCGGCCGGGGAGCTGTTTTTT
CDR3aa: CASSLGGAPAGELFF
len: 15
abundance: few
d_gene: .
v_gene: TRBV5-4
j_gene: TRBJ2-2

CDR3nt: TGTGCCAGCAGCCATCCCAGGGGGTCCGGGAAGGAGACCCAGTACTTC
CDR3aa: CASSHPRGSGKETQYF
len: 16
abundance: once
d_gene: TRBD1
v_gene: TRBV5-4
j_gene: TRBJ2-5

CDR3nt: TGTGCCAGCAGTCCTCTTATTGGGGGAAGCTCTGAAGCTTTCTTT
CDR3aa: CASSPLIGGSSEAFF
len: 15
abundance: .
d_gene: .
v_gene: TRBV27
j_gene: TRBJ1-1

CDR3nt: TGTGCCAGCAGGGACAGGGAATCTGGAAACACCATATATTTT
CDR3aa: CASRDRESGNTIYF
len: 14
abundance: .
d_gene: TRBD1
v_gene: TRBV6-5
j_gene: TRBJ1-3

CDR3nt: TGTGCCAGCAGTTTCGGCAGGTCATTCTCCTACGAGCAGTACTTC
CDR3aa: CASSFGRSFSYEQYF
len: 15
abundance: .
d_gene: .
v_gene: TRBV27
j_gene: TRBJ2-7

CDR3nt: TGTGCCAGTGAGGGGGCAATGAACACTGAAGCTTTCTTT
CDR3aa: CASEGAMNTEAFF
len: 13
abundance: .
d_gene: TRBD1
v_gene: TRBV19
j_gene: TRBJ1-1

CDR3nt: TGTGCCAGCAGCTGGATTGGGGCAGATACGCAGTATTTT
CDR3aa: CASSWIGADTQYF
len: 13
abundance: .
d_gene: .
v_gene: TRBV7-2
j_gene: TRBJ2-3

CDR3nt: TGTGCCAGCAGTACCTATAATCAGCCCCAGCATTTT
CDR3aa: CASSTYNQPQHF
len: 12
abundance: few
d_gene: .
v_gene: TRBV6-5
j_gene: TRBJ1-5

CDR3nt: TGTGCCAGTAGGCTTCAGCACGGGGATCAGCCCCAGCATTTT
CDR3aa: CASRLQHGDQPQHF
len: 14
abundance: .
d_gene: .
v_gene: TRBV19
j_gene: TRBJ1-5

CDR3nt: TGTGCCAGCAGCTTATGGCATCGGGGGACAGATAATTCACCCCTCCACTTT
CDR3aa: CASSLWHRGTDNSPLHF
len: 17
abundance: .
d_gene: TRBD1
v_gene: TRBV11-2
j_gene: TRBJ1-6

CDR3nt: TGTGCCAGCAGCTCCGGGACTAACGGGTATGAGCAGTACTTC
CDR3aa: CASSSGTNGYEQYF
len: 14
abundance: many
d_gene: TRBD2
v_gene: TRBV7-9
j_gene: TRBJ2-7

CDR3nt: TGTGCCAGCAGCTTAGTGGGGACAGGGAATTATGGCTACACCTTC
CDR3aa: CASSLVGTGNYGYTF
len: 15
abundance: .
d_gene: TRBD1
v_gene: TRBV7-9
j_gene: TRBJ1-2

CDR3nt: TGTGCCAGCAGTTACTCGCAGGGATTAGGCTCACCCCTCCACTTT
CDR3aa: CASSYSQGLGSPLHF
len: 15
abundance: .
d_gene: .
v_gene: TRBV6-6
j_gene: TRBJ1-6

CDR3nt: TGTGCCAGCAGACTACGGACAGGGTCGATTTCCTACGAGCAGTACTTC
CDR3aa: CASRLRTGSISYEQYF
len: 16
abundance: .
d_gene: TRBD1
v_gene: TRBV28
j_gene: TRBJ2-7

CDR3nt: TGTGCCAGCAGCCCCTGGGCCGCGGGTGAAGCTTTCTTT
CDR3aa: CASSPWAAGEAFF
len: 13
abundance: .
d_gene: .
v_gene: TRBV11-1
j_gene: TRBJ1-1

CDR3nt: TGTGCCAGCAGCCCCCCGATATTTGGCTACACCTTC
CDR3aa: CASSPPIFGYTF
len: 12
abundance: many
d_gene: .
v_gene: TRBV7-2
j_gene: TRBJ1-2

CDR3nt: TGTGCCACCAGCAGAGAGGTCCTACCCTCCTACGAGCAGTACTTC
CDR3aa: CATSREVLPSYEQYF
len: 15
abundance: .
d_gene: .
v_gene: TRBV15
j_gene: TRBJ2-7

CDR3nt: TGTGCCAGCAGTTCCGGACAGGGTGAAAAACTGTTTTTT
CDR3aa: CASSSGQGEKLFF
len: 13
abundance: .
d_gene: TRBD1
v_gene: TRBV12-3/TRBV12-4
j_gene: TRBJ1-4

CDR3nt: TGTGCCAGCACGTGGCAGGTTGGAAACACCATATATTTT
CDR3aa: CASTWQVGNTIYF
len: 13
abundance: few
d_gene: .
v_gene: TRBV2
j_gene: TRBJ1-3

CDR3nt: TGTGCCTGGAGGCGGGGGAACACTGAAGCTTTCTTT
CDR3aa: CAWRRGNTEAFF
len: 12
abundance: .
d_gene: .
v_gene: TRBV30
j_gene: TRBJ1-1

CDR3nt: TGTGCCAGCAGCTTAGGGGGGAACTATGGCTACACCTTC
CDR3aa: CASSLGGNYGYTF
len: 13
abundance: .
d_gene: .
v_gene: TRBV12-3/TRBV12-4
j_gene: TRBJ1-2

CDR3nt: TGTGCCAGCAGTCCCCGACCCGGCGCTGGAAACACCATATATTTT
CDR3aa: CASSPRPGAGNTIYF
len: 15
abundance: .
d_gene: .
v_gene: TRBV14
j_gene: TRBJ1-3

CDR3nt: TGTGCCAGCAGCTCAGAGGAAGGAACTTCGACACTCAACACCGGGGAGCTGTTTTTT
CDR3aa: CASSSEEGTSTLNTGELFF
len: 19
abundance: .
d_gene: .
v_gene: TRBV14
j_gene: TRBJ2-2

CDR3nt: TGTGCCACCAACCTGGACAGATTTAGCAATCAGCCCCAGCATTTT
CDR3aa: CATNLDRFSNQPQHF
len: 15
abundance: once
d_gene: .
v_gene: TRBV15
j_gene: TRBJ1-5

CDR3nt: TGCGCCAGCAGCCGTGGACCTAATTCACCCCTCCACTTT
CDR3aa: CASSRGPNSPLHF
len: 13
abundance: .
d_gene: .
v_gene: TRBV10-1
j_gene: TRBJ1-6

CDR3nt: TGCGCCAGCAGTGACGGCAGGGAAGACACTGAAGCTTTCTTT
CDR3aa: CASSDGREDTEAFF
len: 14
abundance: once
d_gene: .
v_gene: TRBV10-1
j_gene: TRBJ1-1

CDR3nt: TGTGCCAGCAGTTCAGACCTGGCAGGGCCTCACTCACCCCTCCACTTT
CDR3aa: CASSSDLAGPHSPLHF
len: 16
abundance: .
d_gene: .
v_gene: TRBV27
j_gene: TRBJ1-6

CDR3nt: TGTGCCAGCAGCTTAGATTATGGGGGGGTCCGCGCGCACACAGATACGCAGTATTTT
CDR3aa: CASSLDYGGVRAHTDTQYF
len: 19
abundance: .
d_gene: TRBD2
v_gene: TRBV11-2
j_gene: TRBJ2-3

CDR3nt: TGCGCCAGCAGCTTGGGGAGTCCAGGGGTGAATTCACCCCTCCACTTT
CDR3aa: CASSLGSPGVNSPLHF
len: 16
abundance: .
d_gene: .
v_gene: TRBV5-1
j_gene: TRBJ1-6

CDR3nt: TGTGCCAGCAGCCAAAACGTCCAAAGAAATTCACCCCTCCACTTT
CDR3aa: CASSQNVQRNSPLHF
len: 15
abundance: few
d_gene: .
v_gene: TRBV3-1/TRBV3-2
j_gene: TRBJ1-6

CDR3nt: TGTGCCAGCAGCCCCTATGGCTACACCTTC
CDR3aa: CASSPYGYTF
len: 10
abundance: once
d_gene: .
v_gene: TRBV2
j_gene: TRBJ1-2

CDR3nt: TGTGCCAGCACTCCCGGGACAGGGTTCCTCGAGCAGTACTTC
CDR3aa: CASTPGTGFLEQYF
len: 14
abundance: .
d_gene: TRBD1
v_gene: TRBV28
j_gene: TRBJ2-7

CDR3nt: TGTGCCAGCAGTTTGGAAGTCGACTATAATTCACCCCTCCACTTT
CDR3aa: CASSLEVDYNSPLHF
len: 15
abundance: .
d_gene: .
v_gene: TRBV28
j_gene: TRBJ1-6

CDR3nt: TGTGCCAGCAGCCCGTGGGGGGGCTCCTACAATGAGCAGTTCTTC
CDR3aa: CASSPWGGSYNEQFF
len: 15
abundance: .
d_gene: TRBD2
v_gene: TRBV7-9
j_gene: TRBJ2-1

CDR3nt: TGTGCCAGCAGCCAAGGGGACAGGGATCTTTATGGCTACACCTTC
CDR3aa: CASSQGDRDLYGYTF
len: 15
abundance: .
d_gene: TRBD1
v_gene: TRBV4-2
j_gene: TRBJ1-2

CDR3nt: TGCGCCAGCAGCCCCTCTACACAATACGAGCAGTACTTC
CDR3aa: CASSPSTQYEQYF
len: 13
abundance: .
d_gene: .
v_gene: TRBV5-1
j_gene: TRBJ2-7

CDR3nt: TGCGCCAGCAGCAGCGGACAGGGGGCGGTTTTGGCCTACGAGCAGTACTTC
CDR3aa: CASSSGQGAVLAYEQYF
len: 17
abundance: .
d_gene: TRBD1
v_gene: TRBV5-1
j_gene: TRBJ2-7

CDR3nt: TGTGCCAGCAGCTTAGCCCACTCAGGGAGCTACACCTTC
CDR3aa: CASSLAHSGSYTF
len: 13
abundance: .
d_gene: .
v_gene: TRBV11-2
j_gene: TRBJ1-2

CDR3nt: TGTGCCAGCAGTTTCCCCTTGACAGCGAACACCGGGGAGCTGTTTTTT
CDR3aa: CASSFPLTANTGELFF
len: 16
abundance: .
d_gene: .
v_gene: TRBV28
j_gene: TRBJ2-2